These 8 T cell receptor beta chains share one sample of origin, sequenced in a study of blood T cells in healthy people across ages. It was with a sample-barcoded 5' primer and a J-beta primer mix that a second PCR of about 6 to 12 cycles was run. TCRdb itself ran the 5' RACE reads through MiXCR, one entry per CDR3 protein. The sample lists just over 800,000 distinct CDR3 sequences; 62% were seen once. The specimen was blood. These receptors all stem from a man younger than 40 in good health.

The CDR3 nucleotides are TGCGCCAGCAGCCAAATTGGAGGGCTGGAAGAAAAACTGTTTTTT. It codes for CASSQIGGLEEKLFF. The rearrangement uses TRBV4-3 and TRBJ1-4; unclear D gene. V was clipped by 2 bases and J by 8 bases, with 15 bases between them. Germline CDR1 is LGHNA and CDR2 is YSLEER. This CDR3 region has 15 residues.

The chain joins TRBV5-1 to TRBJ2-5, with 7 bases lining up with TRBD2. Per germline, CDR1 SGHRS and CDR2 YFSETQ. The CDR3 extends over 14 amino acids. The V and J ends lost 9 bases and 2 bases, in that order; junction bases with no gene match: 10. The CDR3 loop is CAIPTTSWQETQYF. In DNA form, the CDR3 reads TGCGCCATTCCAACGACTAGCTGGCAAGAGACCCAGTACTTC.

This clonotype has just a few counts. The chain employs TRBV7-4 and TRBJ2-4; tentatively, D is TRBD1 or TRBD2 (5 bases each). Trimming removed 5 bases from V and 0 bases from J, with 17 bases in between. Germline CDR1 and CDR2: SGHVT and SQSDAQ. The CDR3 has 17 amino acids. In nucleotides, the CDR3 is TGTGCCAGCAGCCAGGGACCTGGGGCTCTAGCCAAAAACATTCAGTACTTC. It specifies CASSQGPGALAKNIQYF.

The chain couples TRBV20-1 to TRBJ2-1; tentative D call: TRBD2 (5 bases). The last part of the DNA fits TRBJ2-7 better; the J call may be wrong. The CDR3 runs to 16 residues. The V gene's germline CDR1 is DFQATT and CDR2 SNEGSKA (reference sequence). The DNA of the CDR3 is TGCAGTGCTAGAGTCTGGGAGACCGACTCCTACAATGAGCAGTACTTC. It codes for CSARVWETDSYNEQYF.

This clonotype was seen a handful of times. The chain employs TRBV20-1 and TRBJ1-5; TRBD1 aligns across 9 bases. This CDR3 comprises 15 residues. The J segment lost 0 bases and the V segment lost 5 bases, leaving 5 bases of the junction unmatched. Germline CDR1 is DFQATT and CDR2 is SNEGSKA (reference sequence). In nucleotides, the CDR3 is TGCAGTGCTGGACAGGGGATTTATAGCAATCAGCCCCAGCATTTT. It translates to CSAGQGIYSNQPQHF.

The chain carries TRBV20-1 and TRBJ1-1; D remains unclear. Germline V lookup: CDR1 DFQATT, CDR2 SNEGSKA (reference sequence). The CDR3 has 16 amino acids. V was cut by 5 bases and J by 1 base, with 20 bases left in between. The CDR3 bases are TGCAGTGCTCTAATTTTTGGAAGGACGGGGAACACTGAAGCTTTCTTT. As protein: CSALIFGRTGNTEAFF.

This rearrangement joins TRBV7-9 to TRBJ1-2, with a weak D call TRBD1 (5 bases). The CDR3 has 16 amino acids. Germline-derived CDR1 and CDR2 are SEHNR and FQNEAQ (reference sequence). Trimming shortened V by 4 bases and J by 6 bases, and 21 bases separated the two germline ends. The CDR3 region is CASSSTRGDPGDGYTF. CDR3 DNA: TGTGCCAGCAGCTCTACCCGGGGGGACCCTGGAGATGGCTACACCTTC. Together with reference TRBV7-9 and TRBJ1-2, the CDR3 gives the full variable domain: DTGVSQNPRHKITKRGQNVTFRCDPISEHNRLYWYRQTLGQGPEFLTYFQNEAQLEKSRLLSDRFSAERPKGSFSTLEIQRTEQGDSAMYLCASSSTRGDPGDGYTFGSGTRLTVV.

This chain links TRBV7-9 with TRBJ1-2; possibly TRBD1 for D (5 bases). This CDR3 comprises 14 residues. The V gene lost 1 base and the J gene lost 8 bases, with 14 bases spanning the gap. Germline V gene sequence: CDR1 SEHNR, CDR2 FQNEAQ (reference sequence). DNA for the CDR3: TGTGCCAGCAGCTTAGGATCCAGGGTAGAAGGCTACACCTTC. Translating gives CASSLGSRVEGYTF.